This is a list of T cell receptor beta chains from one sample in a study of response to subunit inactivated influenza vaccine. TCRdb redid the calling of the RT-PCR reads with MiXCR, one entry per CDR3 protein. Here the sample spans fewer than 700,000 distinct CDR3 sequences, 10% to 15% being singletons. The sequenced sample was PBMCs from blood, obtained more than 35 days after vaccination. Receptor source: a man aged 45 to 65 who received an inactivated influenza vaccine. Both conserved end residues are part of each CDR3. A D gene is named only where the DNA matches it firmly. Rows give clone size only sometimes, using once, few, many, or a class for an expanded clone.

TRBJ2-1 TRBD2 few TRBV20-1 CSARGSSGSSYNEQFF TGCAGTGCTAGAGGGAGTAGCGGGAGCTCCTACAATGAGCAGTTCTTC
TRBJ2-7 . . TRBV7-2 CASSRQSYVGEQYF TGTGCCAGCAGCCGACAGTCCTATGTGGGCGAGCAGTACTTC
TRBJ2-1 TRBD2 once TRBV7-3 CACCVLPGLAGFSYNEQFF TGTGCCTGCTGCGTTTTACCGGGACTAGCGGGGTTCTCCTACAATGAGCAGTTCTTC
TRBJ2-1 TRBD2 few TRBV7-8 CASSLDGTSDEQFF TGTGCCAGCAGCTTAGATGGGACTAGCGACGAGCAGTTCTTC
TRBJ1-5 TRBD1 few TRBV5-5 CASSLYTGGNQPQHF TGTGCCAGCAGCTTGTACACAGGGGGCAATCAGCCCCAGCATTTT
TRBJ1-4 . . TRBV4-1 CASSQVGGSTNEKLFF TGCGCCAGCAGCCAGGTCGGGGGGTCAACTAATGAGAAACTGTTTTTT
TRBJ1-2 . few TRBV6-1 CASSEVVGYGYTF TGTGCCAGCAGTGAAGTGGTCGGCTATGGCTACACCTTC
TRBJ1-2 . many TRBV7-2 CASSDPGSDGYTF TGTGCCAGCAGCGACCCAGGGTCCGACGGCTACACCTTC
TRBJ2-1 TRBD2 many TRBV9 CASSPITSGPYNEQFF TGTGCCAGCAGCCCTATAACTAGCGGGCCTTACAATGAGCAGTTCTTC
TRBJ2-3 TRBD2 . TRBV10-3 CAITTSGGRTDTQYF TGTGCCATCACGACTAGCGGGGGCCGCACAGATACGCAGTATTTT
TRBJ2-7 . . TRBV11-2 CASRSLGAYEQYF TGTGCCAGCCGCTCCCTCGGGGCCTACGAGCAGTACTTC
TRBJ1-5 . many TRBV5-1 CASSLDGGQPQHF TGCGCCAGCAGCTTGGATGGGGGGCAGCCCCAGCATTTT
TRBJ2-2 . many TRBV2 CASNEGRNTGELFF TGTGCCAGCAACGAGGGGCGGAACACCGGGGAGCTGTTTTTT
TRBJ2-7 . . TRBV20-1 CSARAWTTPVEQYF TGCAGTGCTAGAGCTTGGACTACTCCTGTCGAGCAGTACTTC
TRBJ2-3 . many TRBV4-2 CASSQDRAGVGRSTDTQYF TGTGCCAGCAGCCAAGATCGGGCAGGGGTTGGAAGATCCACAGATACGCAGTATTTT
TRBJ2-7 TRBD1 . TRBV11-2 CASSSGQGKYF TGTGCCAGCAGCTCCGGACAGGGGAAGTACTTC
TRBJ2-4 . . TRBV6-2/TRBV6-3 CASSYRALAKNIQYF TGTGCCAGCAGTTACCGAGCCTTAGCCAAAAACATTCAGTACTTC
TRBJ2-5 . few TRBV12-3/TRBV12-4 CASRTLGRETQYF TGTGCCAGCAGGACTTTGGGGCGGGAGACCCAGTACTTC
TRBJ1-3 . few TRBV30 CAWNTPGFLGNTIYF TGTGCCTGGAACACTCCAGGGTTTCTCGGAAACACCATATATTTT
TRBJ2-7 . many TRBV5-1 CASSSEWTLTSGRYEQYF TGCGCCAGCAGCTCGGAATGGACACTAACTTCGGGTCGCTACGAGCAGTACTTC
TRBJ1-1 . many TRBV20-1 CSAVPGLNTEAFF TGCAGTGCTGTACCGGGACTTAACACTGAAGCTTTCTTT
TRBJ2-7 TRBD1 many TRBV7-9 CASSAWTGAYYEQYF TGTGCCAGCAGCGCATGGACAGGGGCGTACTACGAGCAGTACTTC
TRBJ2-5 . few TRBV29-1 CSVEGRAARTQYF TGCAGCGTTGAAGGCAGGGCTGCACGGACCCAGTACTTC
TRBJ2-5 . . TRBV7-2 CASYSAGLQETQYF TGTGCCAGTTATTCGGCAGGCCTCCAAGAGACCCAGTACTTC
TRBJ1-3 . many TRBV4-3 CASSQDPSSGNTIYF TGCGCCAGCAGCCAAGATCCCAGCTCTGGAAACACCATATATTTT
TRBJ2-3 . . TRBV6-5 CASSYDGGTTDTQYF TGTGCCAGCAGTTACGACGGAGGAACCACAGATACGCAGTATTTT
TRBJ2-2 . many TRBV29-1 CSVRVTGELFF TGCAGCGTTCGGGTGACCGGGGAGCTGTTTTTT
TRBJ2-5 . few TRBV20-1 CSASFLDQETQYF TGCAGTGCTAGCTTTCTGGACCAAGAGACCCAGTACTTC
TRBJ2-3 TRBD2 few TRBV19 CASSMGSAGADTQYF TGTGCCAGTAGTATGGGTAGCGCGGGGGCAGATACGCAGTATTTT
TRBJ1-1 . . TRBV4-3 CASSQGHIWNTEAFF TGCGCCAGCAGCCAAGGGCACATATGGAACACTGAAGCTTTCTTT
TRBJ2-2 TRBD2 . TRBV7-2 CASSLGRGGNTGELFF TGTGCCAGCAGCTTAGGGCGCGGGGGGAACACCGGGGAGCTGTTTTTT
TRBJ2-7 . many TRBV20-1 CSARTPGPSYEQYF TGCAGTGCTAGGACCCCGGGACCCTCCTACGAGCAGTACTTC
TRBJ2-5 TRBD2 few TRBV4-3 CASSQGGLREELSGETQYF TGCGCCAGCAGCCAGGGGGGATTGCGGGAGGAGCTTTCCGGCGAGACCCAGTACTTC
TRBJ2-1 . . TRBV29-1 CSVSIPVAVNNEQFF TGCAGCGTTTCAATCCCCGTAGCGGTTAACAATGAGCAGTTCTTC
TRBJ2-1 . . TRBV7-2 CASSLGGAPVQFF TGTGCCAGCAGCTTAGGCGGGGCGCCTGTGCAGTTCTTC